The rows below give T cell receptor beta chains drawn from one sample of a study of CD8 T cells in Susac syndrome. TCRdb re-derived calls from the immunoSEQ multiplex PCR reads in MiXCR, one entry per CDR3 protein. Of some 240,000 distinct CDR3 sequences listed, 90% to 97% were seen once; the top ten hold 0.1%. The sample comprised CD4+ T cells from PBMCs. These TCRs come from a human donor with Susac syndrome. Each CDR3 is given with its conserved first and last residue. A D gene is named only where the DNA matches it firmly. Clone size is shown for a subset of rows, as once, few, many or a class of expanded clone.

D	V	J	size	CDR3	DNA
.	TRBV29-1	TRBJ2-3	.	CSVEFWRRGGDTQYF	TGCAGCGTTGAATTTTGGCGGAGGGGTGGAGATACGCAGTATTTT
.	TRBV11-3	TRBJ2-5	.	CASSLVALMGETQYF	TGTGCCAGCAGCTTAGTAGCGCTGATGGGGGAGACCCAGTACTTC
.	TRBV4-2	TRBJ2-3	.	CASSQAGPLTDTQYF	TGTGCCAGCAGCCAAGCGGGGCCACTCACAGATACGCAGTATTTT
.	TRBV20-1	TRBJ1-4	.	CSARVPQPGEKLFF	TGCAGTGCTAGAGTCCCACAGCCGGGGGAAAAACTGTTTTTT
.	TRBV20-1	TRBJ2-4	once	CSAYSVAKNIQYF	TGCAGTGCTTATAGCGTGGCCAAAAACATTCAGTACTTC
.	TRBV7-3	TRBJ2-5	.	CASSLTSPQETQYF	TGTGCCAGCAGCTTAACCTCCCCGCAAGAGACCCAGTACTTC
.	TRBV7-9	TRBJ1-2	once	CASSSQVDGYTF	TGTGCCAGCAGCTCCCAAGTTGATGGCTACACCTTC
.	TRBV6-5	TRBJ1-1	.	CASSYIGGRTEAFF	TGTGCCAGCAGTTACATAGGGGGGCGCACTGAAGCTTTCTTT
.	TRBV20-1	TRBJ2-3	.	CSALRSLQALFGDTQYF	TGCAGTGCTCTCAGATCCCTACAGGCGCTATTCGGGGATACGCAGTATTTT
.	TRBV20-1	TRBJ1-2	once	CSARDPVGHGYTF	TGCAGTGCTAGAGATCCTGTTGGGCATGGCTACACCTTC
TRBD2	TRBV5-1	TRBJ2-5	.	CASSLGQREDQETQYF	TGCGCCAGCAGCTTGGGCCAGCGGGAGGACCAAGAGACCCAGTACTTC
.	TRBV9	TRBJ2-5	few	CASSPRDFQETQYF	TGTGCCAGCAGCCCCCGGGACTTCCAAGAGACCCAGTACTTC
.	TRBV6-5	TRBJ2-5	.	CASSYAARETQYF	TGTGCCAGCAGTTACGCCGCCCGAGAGACCCAGTACTTC
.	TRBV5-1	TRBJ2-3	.	CASSLNYESQYF	TGCGCCAGCAGCCTCAACTACGAATCGCAGTATTTT
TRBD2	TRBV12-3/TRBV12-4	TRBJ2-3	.	CASTNTRGASGREPDTQYF	TGTGCCAGCACCAACACGAGGGGAGCTAGCGGGAGGGAGCCAGATACGCAGTATTTT
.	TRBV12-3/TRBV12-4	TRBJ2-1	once	CASSLAWYTYNEQFF	TGTGCCAGCAGTTTAGCTTGGTATACCTACAATGAGCAGTTCTTC
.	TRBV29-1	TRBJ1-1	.	CSVEVGRNTEAFF	TGCAGCGTAGAAGTTGGCCGGAACACTGAAGCTTTCTTT
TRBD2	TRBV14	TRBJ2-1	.	CASSQGLALGEQFF	TGTGCCAGCAGCCAGGGACTAGCGCTTGGTGAGCAGTTCTTC
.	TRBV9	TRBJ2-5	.	CASSPYGIGYQETQYF	TGTGCCAGCAGCCCATACGGTATAGGTTACCAAGAGACCCAGTACTTC
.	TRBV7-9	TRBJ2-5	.	CASSPLRGGETQYF	TGTGCCAGCAGCCCCCTGCGGGGTGGAGAGACCCAGTACTTC